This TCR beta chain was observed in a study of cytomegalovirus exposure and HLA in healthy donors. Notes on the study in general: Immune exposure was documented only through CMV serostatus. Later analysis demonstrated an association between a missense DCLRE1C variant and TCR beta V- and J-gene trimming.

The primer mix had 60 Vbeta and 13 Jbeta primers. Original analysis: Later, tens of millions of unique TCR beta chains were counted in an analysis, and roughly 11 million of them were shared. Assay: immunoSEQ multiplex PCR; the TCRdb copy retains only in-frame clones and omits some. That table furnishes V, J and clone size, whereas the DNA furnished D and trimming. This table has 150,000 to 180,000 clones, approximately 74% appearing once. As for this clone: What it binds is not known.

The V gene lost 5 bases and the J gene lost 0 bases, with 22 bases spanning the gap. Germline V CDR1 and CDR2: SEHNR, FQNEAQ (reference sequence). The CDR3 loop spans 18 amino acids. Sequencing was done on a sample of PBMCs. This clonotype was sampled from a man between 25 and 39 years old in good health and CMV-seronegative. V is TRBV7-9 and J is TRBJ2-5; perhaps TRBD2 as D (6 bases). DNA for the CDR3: TGTGCCAGCAGCCCACGGGACTCGCTGTCCCAGTACCAAGAGACCCAGTACTTC. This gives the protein CASSPRDSLSQYQETQYF.